One and the same sample provided the 18 T cell receptor beta chains below, sequenced in a study of T-cell memory formation after mild COVID-19. TCRdb re-called the 5' RACE reads through MiXCR, storing one row per CDR3 protein. This sample carries more than 120,000 distinct CDR3 sequences, less than 20% of them seen once, and the ten largest clones take 2% to 2.5%. Sample: PBMCs or a T cell subset sorted from them (not recorded which). The origin of the receptors is an adult woman who had mild COVID-19 (a few samples of this study predate the infection). Cell type and time point are not known.

In its sample, this clonotype was seen a few times. The chain has TRBV12-3 or TRBV12-4 and TRBJ2-5; unclear D gene. Trimming took 5 bases from V and 5 from J, leaving 15 bases between them. This CDR3 is 14 amino acids long. The CDR3 loop is CASSPSGPRETQYF. The CDR3 nucleotides are TGTGCCAGCAGTCCCTCGGGTCCGAGGGAGACCCAGTACTTC.

This clonotype appeared a few times. This chain uses TRBV20-1 with TRBJ2-7; D might be TRBD2 (6 bases). The CDR3 consists of 14 residues. Germline V gene data show CDR1 as DFQATT and CDR2 as SNEGSKA (reference sequence). V was pared by 5 bases and J by 2 bases, with 16 bases between. The CDR3 DNA reads TGCAGTGCTCTAGGGGCGGGATCCACCTACGAGCAGTACTTC. It yields the protein CSALGAGSTYEQYF.

The J gene is TRBJ1-1, the V gene TRBV6-6, with D hard to call. CDR1 is MNHNY and CDR2 is SVGAGI in the germline V gene (reference sequence). This CDR3 is built from 13 residues. With 4 bases removed from V and 3 bases from J, the gap between germline ends came to 9 bases. The CDR3 region is CASSSERYTEAFF. In nucleotides, the CDR3 is TGTGCCAGCAGTTCCGAAAGGTACACTGAAGCTTTCTTT.

This chain connects TRBV5-5 to TRBJ1-1, with 8 nucleotides matching TRBD1. V gave up 2 bases and J gave up 7 bases; unmatched junction bases: 4. The CDR3 loop spans 13 amino acids. Germline values: CDR1 SGHKS, CDR2 YYEKEE (reference sequence). The CDR3 nucleotides read TGTGCCAGCAGCTTTGGACAGGGCGGTGAAGCTTTCTTT. It specifies CASSFGQGGEAFF. The full variable domain, its missing parts supplied by reference TRBV5-5 and TRBJ1-1, is DAGVTQSPTHLIKTRGQQVTLRCSPISGHKSVSWYQQVLGQGPQFIFQYYEKEERGRGNFPDRFSARQFPNYSSELNVNALLLGDSALYLCASSFGQGGEAFFGQGTRLTVV.

The rearrangement uses TRBV4-2 and TRBJ2-7; D perhaps matches TRBD2 (5 bases). This CDR3 is 13 amino acids long. Germline assignment: CDR1 LGHNA and CDR2 YNFKEQ. V lost 4 bases and J 0 bases, leaving 7 bases between the germline ends. The CDR3 nucleotides are TGTGCCAGCAGCCGGGAGTCCTCCTACGAGCAGTACTTC. Translating gives CASSRESSYEQYF.

V and J are TRBV20-1 and TRBJ1-1; possibly TRBD1 for D (5 bases). The CDR3 runs 14 residues. Trimming cost V 0 bases and J 4 bases, with 12 bases left between them. Looked up from germline, CDR1 is DFQATT and CDR2 is SNEGSKA (reference sequence). The CDR3 reads CSARDHMGGTEAFF. CDR3 nucleotide sequence: TGCAGTGCTAGAGATCACATGGGGGGCACTGAAGCTTTCTTT.

This chain connects TRBV30 to TRBJ2-5, with 7 positions matching TRBD2. The V and J ends lost 0 bases and 2 bases, in that order; junction bases with no gene match: 9. Germline V gene sequence: CDR1 GTSNPN, CDR2 SVGIG (reference sequence). There are 16 residues in the CDR3. CDR3 protein: CAWSVSRTSDQETQYF. The CDR3 DNA follows: TGTGCCTGGAGTGTATCCCGGACTAGTGATCAAGAGACCCAGTACTTC.

The J gene is TRBJ2-2, the V gene TRBV7-6; the D call may be TRBD1 or TRBD2 (5 bases each). The CDR3 is made up of 16 amino acids. V lost 5 bases and J lost 0, with 13 bases in between. The germline V gene has CDR1 SGHVS and CDR2 FNYEAQ. The CDR3 DNA follows: TGTGCCAGCAGCCCGTTTGGGGGAGCGAACACCGGGGAGCTGTTTTTT. This gives the protein CASSPFGGANTGELFF.

This clonotype has a handful of counts. This sequence joins TRBV2 and TRBJ1-1, with D tentatively TRBD1 (5 bases). The length of the CDR3 is 12 residues. Trimming removed 11 bases from V and 6 bases from J, with 16 bases in between. CDR1 is SNHLY, CDR2 FYNNEI, per germline. CDR3 residues: CAVGGLGPEAFF. Written as DNA, the CDR3 is TGTGCCGTGGGGGGTCTTGGGCCTGAAGCTTTCTTT.

This chain uses TRBV4-1 with TRBJ1-1, with D uncertain. V was cut by 6 bases and J by 7 bases, with 12 bases left in between. The V gene's germline CDR1 is MGHRA and CDR2 YSYEKL. This CDR3 spans 12 amino acids. CDR3 region: CASRTLTGEAFF. DNA of the CDR3: TGCGCCAGCAGAACTCTCACGGGTGAAGCTTTCTTT.

The chain joins TRBV5-4 to TRBJ1-2, with TRBD1 matching over 7 bases. CDR1 is SGHNT, CDR2 YYREEE, per germline (reference sequence). This CDR3 has 13 residues. Trimming at V came to 3 bases and at J to 6 bases, leaving 5 bases not matched to a gene. Here the CDR3 DNA reads TGTGCCAGCAGCTCCGGGACAGCCGATGGCTACACCTTC. This gives the protein CASSSGTADGYTF.

This clonotype was counted a few times. The chain employs TRBV7-2 and TRBJ2-3; 16 nucleotides line up with TRBD2. Trimming took 5 bases from V and 7 from J; bases not matched to a gene: 12. The CDR3 has 18 amino acids. The V gene's germline CDR1 is SGHTA and CDR2 FQGNSA. CDR3 region: CASSPQTGTSGRGYTQYF. The CDR3 bases are TGTGCCAGCAGCCCCCAAACAGGGACTAGCGGGAGGGGGTATACGCAGTATTTT.

The CDR3 here is CASSIGIGNRVEQFF. DNA of the CDR3: TGTGCCAGTAGTATAGGTATAGGAAACAGGGTTGAGCAGTTCTTC. V and J are TRBV19 and TRBJ2-1; D might be TRBD1 (6 bases). The CDR3 runs to 15 residues. Germline CDR1 reads LNHDA; CDR2 reads SQIVND (reference sequence). V lost 1 base, J lost 9 bases, and 16 bases lay in between.

J is TRBJ2-7 and V is TRBV20-1; TRBD1 matches at 11 bases. CDR3 length: 14 residues. Unmatched junction bases numbered 6, after V lost 3 bases and J lost 5 bases. The germline gives CDR1 DFQATT, CDR2 SNEGSKA (reference sequence). CDR3: CSASHPGQGDEQYF. CDR3 DNA: TGCAGTGCTAGCCACCCGGGACAGGGGGACGAGCAGTACTTC.

V gene TRBV6-5 combines with J gene TRBJ2-5; the D gene is possibly TRBD1 (5 bases). In germline, CDR1 is MNHEY, CDR2 SVGAGI. This CDR3 has 15 amino acids. Trimming removed 0 bases from V and 5 bases from J, with 13 bases in between. The CDR3 here is CASSYSGQGPETQYF. For the CDR3, the DNA is TGTGCCAGCAGTTACTCGGGGCAGGGCCCCGAGACCCAGTACTTC.

The chain links TRBV24-1 to TRBJ2-3; D unresolved. The CDR3 totals 11 residues. With 7 bases removed from V and 2 bases from J, the gap between germline ends came to 3 bases. The germline V gene encodes CDR1 KGHDR and CDR2 SFDVKD. The CDR3 sequence: CATSNTDTQYF. The CDR3 nucleotides are TGTGCCACCAGCAACACAGATACGCAGTATTTT.

The chain couples TRBV29-1 to TRBJ1-1, with D tentatively TRBD1 (5 bases). V was trimmed by 4 bases and J by 1 base, leaving 13 bases between them. The CDR3 covers 14 residues. Germline V gene sequence: CDR1 SQVTM, CDR2 ANQGSEA. The CDR3 DNA follows: TGCAGCGTTGTCGGGACCCCTGGGAACACTGAAGCTTTCTTT. Translated: CSVVGTPGNTEAFF.

The chain employs TRBV25-1 and TRBJ1-4, with 8 positions matching TRBD1. Germline CDR1 is MGHDK and CDR2 is SYGVNS. V lost 3 bases, J lost 4 bases, and 7 bases stayed unmatched. The CDR3 runs to 16 residues. The CDR3: CASSDPGTGHNEKLFF. CDR3 coding DNA: TGTGCCAGCAGTGACCCCGGGACAGGTCATAATGAAAAACTGTTTTTT.